One and the same sample provided the 6 T cell receptor beta chains below, sequenced in a study of response to subunit inactivated influenza vaccine. Each CDR3 protein gets one entry after TCRdb re-called the RT-PCR reads with MiXCR. Of 500,000 to 600,000 distinct CDR3 sequences in the sample, around 11% were seen once. The material was PBMCs from blood, obtained on the day of vaccination. The receptors were gathered from a man aged 50 or older who received an inactivated influenza vaccine.

The chain has TRBV20-1 and TRBJ1-1; the D gene is possibly TRBD1 (5 bases). Deletions cut 2 bases from V and 5 bases from J, with 12 bases between. The CDR3 is 13 residues long. The germline gives CDR1 DFQATT, CDR2 SNEGSKA (reference sequence). The CDR3 region has the DNA TGCAGTGCTAGAATTGGAGGGGATACTGAAGCTTTCTTT. Amino acids: CSARIGGDTEAFF.

The chain is built from TRBV7-8 and TRBJ2-2, with D perhaps TRBD2 (6 bases). The CDR3 is made up of 16 amino acids. Per the germline V gene, CDR1 is SGHVS and CDR2 is FQNEAQ. Trimming removed 5 bases from V and 2 bases from J, with 15 bases in between. The CDR3 region is CASSPRIGGNTGELFF. Here the CDR3 DNA reads TGTGCCAGCAGCCCGAGAATCGGGGGTAACACCGGGGAGCTGTTTTTT.

This chain joins TRBV7-3 and TRBJ2-3, with D unclear. Germline V CDR1 and CDR2: SGHTA, FQGTGA. The CDR3 covers 15 residues. V lost 2 bases to trimming and J lost 3 bases, with 12 bases between them. The chain's CDR3 is CASSLDAMGTDTQYF. DNA of the CDR3: TGTGCCAGCAGCTTAGACGCGATGGGAACAGATACGCAGTATTTT.

Only a few counts were recorded for this clonotype. The chain carries TRBV5-1 and TRBJ1-1; D unresolved. The CDR3 extends over 16 amino acids. Trimming pared 0 bases from V and 0 bases from J, leaving 12 bases between. From germline, CDR1 is SGHRS and CDR2 YFSETQ. CDR3 in amino acids: CASSLDSSQLNTEAFF. CDR3 coding DNA: TGCGCCAGCAGCTTGGACAGCTCTCAATTGAACACTGAAGCTTTCTTT. The full variable domain, rest sourced from reference TRBV5-1 and TRBJ1-1, is KAGVTQTPRYLIKTRGQQVTLSCSPISGHRSVSWYQQTPGQGLQFLFEYFSETQRNKGNFPGRFSGRQFSNSRSEMNVSTLELGDSALYLCASSLDSSQLNTEAFFGQGTRLTVV.

V gene TRBV29-1 combines with J gene TRBJ2-2; D may match TRBD1 or TRBD2 (6 bases each). The CDR3 has 16 residues. Germline lookup yields CDR1 SQVTM and CDR2 ANQGSEA. V was trimmed by 7 bases and J by 4 bases, leaving 22 bases between them. CDR3 coding DNA: TGCAGCGCGTTGGGTCGCGGAGGGGGTGTCACCGGGGAGCTGTTTTTT. It is translated as CSALGRGGGVTGELFF.

This clonotype was picked up many times. V gene TRBV5-6 combines with J gene TRBJ2-6; no reliable D call. V was clipped by 5 bases and J by 0 bases, with 9 bases between them. This CDR3 region has 15 residues. CDR1 is SGHDT, CDR2 YYEEEE, per germline. The CDR3 sequence is CASSELYSGANVLTF. The CDR3 coding sequence is TGTGCCAGCAGTGAATTATACTCTGGGGCCAACGTCCTGACTTTC.